This T cell receptor beta chain was recovered during a study of monozygotic twins with inflammatory bowel disease. Findings and caveats of the study: Support was absent for any single strong signal or clonotype linked to IBD.

In regard to this clonotype: Antigen unknown.

The UMIs carried a 6-nucleotide sample barcode, and they were added by template switching. No DNA is given; TCRdb re-called the 5' RACE reads and lists each CDR3 protein once. This sample's table reports some 150,000 distinct CDR3 sequences. The CDR3 loop spans 15 amino acids. Per the germline V gene, CDR1 is LNHDA and CDR2 is SQIVND (reference sequence). Sequenced input: blood. The receptor's source is a human donor with ulcerative colitis or Crohn's disease, or a healthy co-twin of an affected twin (not recorded which). The chain links TRBV19 to TRBJ1-2; TCRdb gives TRBD1 as the D gene, but with no DNA this cannot be confirmed. The CDR3 sequence is CASRERSGRNYGYTF.